This TCR beta chain was sequenced in a study of blood T cells in healthy people across ages. Study outcomes and limitations: Researchers deemed the diversity estimates from one million T cells underestimates. Age brought a roughly linear fall in TCR beta diversity measured per million T cells.

In this sample, this clonotype turned up once. Its specificity is unknown. A sample-barcoded 5' primer and a J-beta primer mix were used in a second PCR of roughly 6 to 11 cycles. Tagging of each cDNA molecule was performed by a template-switch adaptor with 12 random nucleotides. TCRdb re-derived calls from the 5' RACE reads in MiXCR, one entry per CDR3 protein. The sample carries about 780,000 distinct CDR3 sequences, 46% recorded once. V was pared by 0 bases and J by 0 bases, with 4 bases of the junction left unmatched. CDR1 is SGHRS, CDR2 YFSETQ, per germline. The CDR3 has 16 amino acids. The clonotype was recovered from a man older than 75 in good health. The specimen was blood. This chain uses TRBV5-1 with TRBJ2-5, with 8 bases aligning to TRBD2. The CDR3 bases are TGCGCCAGCAGCTTGGGACTAGCGTATTACCAAGAGACCCAGTACTTC. This gives the protein CASSLGLAYYQETQYF.